Listed below are T cell receptor beta chains from one sample, sequenced in a study of blood T cell repertoires in COVID-19. TCRdb's table, derived via immunoSEQ multiplex PCR, lists solely in-frame clones and lacks some. The table lists over 200,000 clones, about 85% of them singletons. Material for sequencing was PBMCs or T cells enriched from blood (not recorded which). The source is a man aged 25 to 40 who had recovered from COVID-19. The CDR3 runs from the conserved cysteine through the conserved F or W. The D gene is left open where the match is weak. Clone size is stated in some rows and not others, as once, few, many or a class when expanded.

v_gene: TRBV5-4
d_gene: TRBD2
j_gene: TRBJ2-1
abundance: -
CDR3aa: CASSAGGYNEQFF
CDR3nt: TGTGCCAGCAGTGCGGGGGGCTACAATGAGCAGTTCTTC

v_gene: TRBV5-1
d_gene: TRBD1
j_gene: TRBJ2-1
abundance: -
CDR3aa: CASSVQGALGNEQFF
CDR3nt: TGCGCCAGCAGCGTACAGGGGGCGCTTGGGAATGAGCAGTTCTTC

v_gene: TRBV14
d_gene: -
j_gene: TRBJ2-2
abundance: -
CDR3aa: CASSQGLYTGELFF
CDR3nt: TGTGCCAGCAGCCAAGGTTTATATACCGGGGAGCTGTTTTTT

v_gene: TRBV5-6
d_gene: -
j_gene: TRBJ2-7
abundance: -
CDR3aa: CASSISGSYEQYF
CDR3nt: TGTGCCAGCAGCATATCAGGTTCCTACGAGCAGTACTTC

v_gene: TRBV5-8
d_gene: TRBD1
j_gene: TRBJ1-6
abundance: few
CDR3aa: CASSFPGGQQNSPLHF
CDR3nt: TGTGCCAGCAGCTTTCCCGGGGGACAGCAAAATTCACCCCTCCACTTT

v_gene: TRBV7-8
d_gene: -
j_gene: TRBJ2-3
abundance: -
CDR3aa: CASSSGLGSTDTQYF
CDR3nt: TGTGCCAGCAGCTCGGGACTTGGGTCCACAGATACGCAGTATTTT

v_gene: TRBV18
d_gene: -
j_gene: TRBJ2-5
abundance: -
CDR3aa: CASSQQDGETQYF
CDR3nt: TGTGCCAGCTCACAACAGGATGGGGAGACCCAGTACTTC

v_gene: TRBV5-1
d_gene: TRBD1
j_gene: TRBJ2-1
abundance: -
CDR3aa: CASSPGQGNEQFF
CDR3nt: TGCGCCAGCAGCCCTGGACAGGGCAATGAGCAGTTCTTC

v_gene: TRBV5-5
d_gene: -
j_gene: TRBJ1-2
abundance: once
CDR3aa: CASSLVVTVINYGYTF
CDR3nt: TGTGCCAGCAGCTTGGTCGTGACAGTCATTAACTATGGCTACACCTTC

v_gene: TRBV5-6
d_gene: -
j_gene: TRBJ2-7
abundance: once
CDR3aa: CASSLEAGISSYEQYF
CDR3nt: TGTGCCAGCAGCTTGGAGGCAGGTATTAGCTCCTACGAGCAGTACTTC

v_gene: TRBV5-1
d_gene: TRBD1
j_gene: TRBJ2-7
abundance: -
CDR3aa: CASRVTGGVYEQYF
CDR3nt: TGCGCCAGCAGGGTCACAGGGGGCGTCTACGAGCAGTACTTC

v_gene: TRBV30
d_gene: TRBD2
j_gene: TRBJ2-4
abundance: -
CDR3aa: CAWSRTGTSAIQYF
CDR3nt: TGTGCCTGGAGTCGTACCGGGACTAGCGCAATTCAGTACTTC

v_gene: TRBV30
d_gene: TRBD1
j_gene: TRBJ1-5
abundance: -
CDR3aa: CAWSSGTGHYQPQHF
CDR3nt: TGTGCCTGGAGCTCCGGGACAGGTCATTATCAGCCCCAGCATTTT

v_gene: TRBV30
d_gene: -
j_gene: TRBJ1-4
abundance: -
CDR3aa: CAWSTARGETNEKLFF
CDR3nt: TGTGCCTGGAGTACCGCCCGCGGGGAAACTAATGAAAAACTGTTTTTT

v_gene: TRBV27
d_gene: TRBD1
j_gene: TRBJ2-2
abundance: -
CDR3aa: CASRRQGAGELFF
CDR3nt: TGTGCCAGCAGGAGACAGGGGGCCGGGGAGCTGTTTTTT

v_gene: TRBV6-5
d_gene: -
j_gene: TRBJ2-7
abundance: -
CDR3aa: CASSYSSASGYEQYF
CDR3nt: TGTGCCAGCAGTTACTCCTCAGCGTCCGGGTACGAGCAGTACTTC

v_gene: TRBV5-5
d_gene: -
j_gene: TRBJ1-4
abundance: -
CDR3aa: CASSPLWSNEKLFF
CDR3nt: TGTGCCAGCAGCCCCCTGTGGAGTAATGAAAAACTGTTTTTT

v_gene: TRBV10-3
d_gene: -
j_gene: TRBJ2-7
abundance: -
CDR3aa: CAISESGSSYEQYF
CDR3nt: TGTGCCATCAGTGAGTCGGGCAGCTCCTACGAGCAGTACTTC

v_gene: TRBV5-1
d_gene: -
j_gene: TRBJ1-1
abundance: -
CDR3aa: CASSLEQPGTEAFF
CDR3nt: TGCGCCAGCAGCTTGGAACAGCCGGGGACTGAAGCTTTCTTT

v_gene: TRBV9
d_gene: TRBD1
j_gene: TRBJ2-3
abundance: few
CDR3aa: CASSVSGTGGTDTQYF
CDR3nt: TGTGCCAGCAGCGTTTCCGGGACAGGCGGCACAGATACGCAGTATTTT

v_gene: TRBV30
d_gene: -
j_gene: TRBJ2-7
abundance: -
CDR3aa: CAWSVGGVTYEQYF
CDR3nt: TGTGCCTGGAGTGTAGGGGGGGTTACCTACGAGCAGTACTTC

v_gene: TRBV3-1/TRBV3-2
d_gene: -
j_gene: TRBJ1-2
abundance: -
CDR3aa: CASSPNPRDTNKVTF
CDR3nt: TGTGCCAGCAGCCCCAATCCCCGGGACACCAATAAGGTCACCTTC